These 22 T cell receptor beta chains came from one sample sequenced in a study of metastatic and nonmetastatic thyroid tumors. With MiXCR, TCRdb called clones anew from the PCR reads. The data show 15,000 to 20,000 clones, about 25% seen once. Nobody among the patients had been given any treatment before thyroid surgery. The sample comprised adjacent normal tissue. These receptors originate from a female donor with papillary thyroid cancer or a benign thyroid nodule (not recorded which). Some clones in this sample may be carry-over from other donors' samples.

This clone was recorded a few times. The chain uses TRBV28 and TRBJ1-2; TRBD1 agrees at 7 bases. The germline CDR1 and CDR2 sequences are MDHEN and SYDVKM. The ends lost 6 bases at V and 4 bases at J; junction bases unmatched: 8. CDR3 size: 14 residues. CDR3 protein: CASRRQGLAYGYTF. CDR3 in DNA: TGTGCCAGCAGGCGACAGGGTTTGGCCTATGGCTACACCTTC.

This chain connects TRBV4-1 to TRBJ2-5; the match to TRBD2 covers 7 bases. The V and J ends lost 4 bases and 5 bases, in that order; junction bases with no gene match: 16. The CDR3 extends over 17 amino acids. Germline CDR1 reads MGHRA; CDR2 reads YSYEKL. The CDR3 DNA reads TGCGCCAGCAGCCGAGCACCAACCGGGACTAAGGGGGAGACCCAGTACTTC. This codes for CASSRAPTGTKGETQYF.

In its sample, this clone ranks as medium-sized. The chain recombines TRBV28 with TRBJ1-4; the match to TRBD1 covers 9 bases. This CDR3 region has 16 residues. V was pared by 3 bases and J by 7 bases, with 9 bases of the junction left unmatched. CDR1 MDHEN and CDR2 SYDVKM come from the germline V gene. CDR3 loop: CASSFHSGTGLEKLFF. CDR3 sequence (DNA): TGTGCCAGCAGTTTCCATTCCGGGACAGGGCTTGAAAAACTGTTTTTT.

This clone was counted at least ten times. The gene calls are TRBV19 and TRBJ1-1; no reliable D call. This CDR3 spans 11 amino acids. The V and J ends lost 7 bases and 4 bases respectively, with 7 bases between them. CDR1 and CDR2 (germline): LNHDA, SQIVND (reference sequence). The CDR3 here is CASNRGTEAFF. The CDR3 bases are TGTGCCAGTAACCGGGGCACTGAAGCTTTCTTT.

A note on this clone: With a much larger clone just one base away, this may be a read error. This sample also contains other DNA sequences that code for the same CDR3. CDR3 coding DNA: TGTGCCAGCTCACCACCCGGGCCCCCGGGCGAGCAGTACTTC. Translated, it gives CASSPPGPPGEQYF. The chain uses TRBV18 and TRBJ2-7; D uncertain. CDR3 length: 14 amino acids. Germline-derived CDR1 and CDR2 are KGHSH and LQKENI. The germline V and J ends were trimmed by 0 bases and 6 bases, with 12 bases remaining between them.

This clone was detected a few times. This chain uses TRBV28 with TRBJ2-5; 9 bases fit TRBD1. The V segment lost 1 base and the J segment 4 bases; nucleotides outside the gene matches: 10. CDR1 and CDR2 from the germline V gene are MDHEN and SYDVKM. CDR3 length equals 17 residues. The DNA for the CDR3 is TGTGCCAGCAGTTTATACCCGGACAGGGGCAGGGTAGAGACCCAGTACTTC. Encoded protein: CASSLYPDRGRVETQYF.

The sample holds many counts of this clone. At the DNA level, this CDR3 is encoded by other sequences in the same sample as well. The chain combines TRBV2 with TRBJ2-5, with D perhaps TRBD2 (6 bases). The CDR3 covers 12 residues. CDR1 SNHLY and CDR2 FYNNEI come from the germline V gene. V was cut by 6 bases and J by 9 bases, with 14 bases left in between. The CDR3 here is CASRRLGGAQYF. CDR3 sequence (DNA): TGTGCCAGCAGGCGACTAGGAGGGGCCCAGTACTTC.

This clone was seen at least ten times. The V and J genes are TRBV30 and TRBJ1-5, with D maybe TRBD1 (5 bases). V was pared by 0 bases and J by 5 bases, with 8 bases between. CDR1 is GTSNPN and CDR2 is SVGIG in the germline V gene (reference sequence). The CDR3 consists of 13 residues. CDR3 DNA: TGTGCCTGGAGTGTACCAGGGTATCAGCCCCAGCATTTT. It translates to CAWSVPGYQPQHF.

This clone is deemed large. V usage is TRBV28 and J usage is TRBJ1-2; 7 nucleotides line up with TRBD1. V dropped 2 bases and J dropped 0; count of bases not matched to a gene: 3. Germline assignment: CDR1 MDHEN and CDR2 SYDVKM. This CDR3 spans 15 amino acids. The CDR3, as DNA: TGTGCCAGCAGTTTAAACAGGGGAGCTAACTATGGCTACACCTTC. Its protein product is CASSLNRGANYGYTF.

Details on this clone: This sequence may be a read error, since a much larger clone differs from it by one base. The same CDR3 also results from other DNA sequences found in this sample. The rearrangement links TRBV10-1 to TRBJ2-3; 7 positions agree with TRBD2. CDR1 is WNHNN, CDR2 SYGVQD, per germline (reference sequence). Trimming removed 1 base from V and 5 bases from J; junction bases left unmatched: 9. This CDR3 has 16 residues. Written as DNA, the CDR3 is TGCGCCAGCAGTGAGTGGGTAGGGAGGGCCGAAGATACGCAGTATTTT. It specifies CASSEWVGRAEDTQYF.

This clone is labeled medium-sized. The rearrangement uses TRBV5-1 and TRBJ2-7; D gene uncertain. The ends were cut back, 4 bases at V and 0 bases at J, with 8 bases in the middle. Germline V CDR1 and CDR2: SGHRS, YFSETQ. The CDR3 is 13 amino acids. The CDR3 DNA sequence: TGCGCCAGCAGCCCAGAAAACTCCTACGAGCAGTACTTC. It is translated as CASSPENSYEQYF.

This clone was counted at least ten times. The chain is built from TRBV7-9 and TRBJ2-1, with TRBD2 identical over 8 bases. V trimming: 4 bases; J trimming: 9 bases; junction bases outside the gene matches: 14. There are 16 residues in the CDR3. Per germline, CDR1 SEHNR and CDR2 FQNEAQ (reference sequence). CDR3 coding DNA: TGTGCCAGCAGCTCCACGCGGGAGGTTCTAATGATTGAGCAGTTCTTC. Protein: CASSSTREVLMIEQFF.

Regarding this clone: A read error may produce the germline difference seen at one junction end. This rearrangement joins TRBV5-6 to TRBJ1-4; D is uncertain. Germline CDR1 is SGHDT and CDR2 is YYEEEE. The CDR3 has 14 residues. In nucleotides, the CDR3 is TGTGCCAGCAGCTTGAAACAGTTTAATGAAAAACTGCTTTTT. Its protein product is CASSLKQFNEKLLF. Supplemented by reference TRBV5-6 and TRBJ1-4, the full variable domain reads DAGVTQSPTHLIKTRGQQVTLRCSPKSGHDTVSWYQQALGQGPQFIFQYYEEEERQRGNFPDRFSGHQFPNYSSELNVNALLLGDSALYLCASSLKQFNEKLLFGSGTQLSVL.

Concerning this clone: The junction shows a germline mismatch at one end, possibly a read error. This rearrangement joins TRBV12-3 or TRBV12-4 to TRBJ1-4; D unclear. This CDR3 is built from 13 residues. CDR3 region: CASTWLGNEELFF. DNA for the CDR3: TGTGCCAGCACTTGGTTGGGTAATGAAGAACTGTTTTTT.

V and J are TRBV11-1 and TRBJ2-4, with D perhaps matching TRBD1 (5 bases). With 5 bases removed from V and 9 bases from J, the gap between germline ends came to 26 bases. Germline V CDR1 and CDR2: SGHAT, FQDESV (reference sequence). The CDR3 consists of 17 residues. CDR3 nucleotides: TGTGCCAGCAGCCCTTGGGTGGACATGTGCCGAGGTCCCATTCAGTACTTC. It yields the protein CASSPWVDMCRGPIQYF.

By proportion, this clone is medium-sized. This sequence joins TRBV6-1 and TRBJ2-2; the match to TRBD1 covers 9 bases. The junction had 3 bases not matched to a gene; V was cut back by 6 bases and J by 4 bases. The germline gives CDR1 MNHNS, CDR2 SASEGT. The CDR3 runs to 14 residues. The DNA of the CDR3 is TGTGCCAGCAGGGTGGACAGGGGCACCGGGGAGCTGTTTTTT. It yields the protein CASRVDRGTGELFF.

V and J are TRBV19 and TRBJ2-7; 7 bases match TRBD1. V was clipped by 6 bases and J by 7 bases; unmatched bases: 9. This CDR3 comprises 13 residues. Germline V CDR1 and CDR2: LNHDA, SQIVND (reference sequence). The CDR3 region is CASRLTGMREQYF. The CDR3 DNA reads TGTGCCAGTAGACTGACAGGGATGCGTGAGCAGTACTTC.

This clone rates as medium-sized. The chain uses TRBV27 and TRBJ1-1; D is unresolved. The germline CDR1 and CDR2 sequences are MNHEY and SMNVEV (reference sequence). The ends were cut back, 5 bases at V and 7 bases at J, with 17 bases in the middle. The CDR3 length is 14 residues. The CDR3 region is CASSPRTMTVEAFF. DNA of the CDR3: TGTGCCAGCAGTCCCCGTACCATGACGGTTGAAGCTTTCTTT.

This clone was seen more than once but under ten times. The J gene is TRBJ1-1, the V gene TRBV6-1; D might be TRBD1 (6 bases). Germline CDR1 is MNHNS and CDR2 is SASEGT. Trimming removed 3 bases from V and 3 bases from J, with 8 bases in between. This CDR3 comprises 13 residues. The CDR3 sequence: CASSEGAHTEAFF. The CDR3 region has the DNA TGTGCCAGCAGTGAGGGGGCGCACACTGAAGCTTTCTTT.

The sample holds many counts of this clone. A much larger clone lies one base from this, so it may be a read error. The gene calls are TRBV29-1 and TRBJ1-2; the match to TRBD1 covers 12 bases. The length of the CDR3 is 13 residues. Trimming removed 3 bases from V and 10 bases from J; junction bases left unmatched: 6. Germline V gene sequence: CDR1 SQVTM, CDR2 ANQGSEA. The CDR3 sequence is CSVDGTGGHDYTF. DNA for the CDR3: TGCAGCGTTGACGGGACAGGGGGCCATGACTACACCTTC.

By proportion, this clone is medium-sized (0.01 to 0.1%). The chain recombines TRBV11-2 with TRBJ2-7; D unclear. V was trimmed by 5 bases and J by 3 bases, leaving 14 bases between them. The CDR3 has 14 residues. Germline V gene sequence: CDR1 SGHAT, CDR2 FQNNGV. Written as DNA, the CDR3 is TGTGCCAGCAGCCCAACGGGTGGCGACTACGAGCAGTACTTC. It specifies CASSPTGGDYEQYF.

This clone was counted ten times or more. The chain has TRBV4-1 and TRBJ1-6; D call uncertain. Germline V gene sequence: CDR1 MGHRA, CDR2 YSYEKL. The length of the CDR3 is 16 residues. V lost 0 bases and J 0 bases, leaving 6 bases between the germline ends. The CDR3 coding sequence is TGCGCCAGCAGCCAAGAGGCAGTCTCCTATAATTCACCCCTCCACTTT. Protein: CASSQEAVSYNSPLHF.